The 24 T cell receptor beta chains below all came from one sample that was sequenced in a study of OX40 agonist ivuxolimab in advanced cancers. Libraries were prepared by immunoSEQ multiplex PCR; TCRdb keeps only in-frame clonotypes and omits some of them. The table shows about 74,000 clones, with approximately 84% occurring only once. Specimen: CD4+ or CD8+ T cells sorted from blood, collected in a trial of the OX40 agonist ivuxolimab. The receptors come from an adult with an advanced solid tumor such as melanoma, head and neck, liver or kidney cancer.

In DNA, the CDR3 is TGCAGCGTTGAAACCCTCGGGACAGGGATCCACGAGCAGTACTTC. Encoded protein: CSVETLGTGIHEQYF. The rearrangement links TRBV29-1 to TRBJ2-7, with 9 bases identical to TRBD1. CDR1 and CDR2 from the germline V gene are SQVTM and ANQGSEA. V dropped 2 bases and J dropped 5; count of bases not matched to a gene: 10. This CDR3 comprises 15 residues.

This clone was seen only once. The chain links TRBV7-3 to TRBJ2-3; TRBD1 is a possible D gene (5 bases). Germline CDR1 reads SGHTA; CDR2 reads FQGTGA. The CDR3 has 16 residues. V shed 2 bases and J shed 2 bases, with 14 bases lying between them. CDR3 in amino acids: CASSLSAGFFTDTQYF. CDR3 DNA sequence: TGTGCCAGCAGCTTATCCGCAGGGTTTTTCACAGATACGCAGTATTTT.

In this sample, this clone turned up a few times. The chain uses TRBV27 and TRBJ2-5; 7 bases map to TRBD2. There are 16 residues in the CDR3. Germline assignment: CDR1 MNHEY and CDR2 SMNVEV (reference sequence). With V trimmed by 1 base and J by 2 bases, 7 bases remained unmatched. The CDR3 DNA sequence: TGTGCCAGCAGTTTATTGGGGGGGGGACCGCAAGAGACCCAGTACTTC. This sequence encodes CASSLLGGGPQETQYF.

J is TRBJ2-4 and V is TRBV2, with 8 bases identical to TRBD1. CDR3 length: 17 residues. CDR1 and CDR2 (germline): SNHLY, FYNNEI. With 6 bases clipped from V and 0 bases from J, the junction kept 10 bases outside the gene matches. CDR3 region: CASRATGQGAAKNIQYF. DNA for the CDR3: TGTGCCAGCAGGGCGACTGGGCAGGGGGCAGCCAAAAACATTCAGTACTTC.

The chain has TRBV29-1 and TRBJ2-3, with no clear D. Between the trimmed V and J ends, which lost 4 bases and 6 bases, there was a span of 5 bases. This CDR3 comprises 10 residues. Germline CDR1 reads SQVTM; CDR2 reads ANQGSEA. The chain's CDR3 is CSVVGDTQYF. The CDR3 coding sequence is TGCAGCGTTGTAGGGGATACGCAGTATTTT.

This sequence joins TRBV10-2 and TRBJ1-4, with 7 positions matching TRBD1. The V gene's germline CDR1 is WSHSY and CDR2 SAAADI. CDR3 size: 14 residues. V was pared by 8 bases and J by 8 bases, with 11 bases of the junction left unmatched. The CDR3 loop reads CASGQGGVREKLFF. CDR3 DNA: TGCGCCAGCGGCCAGGGGGGCGTGCGGGAAAAACTGTTTTTT.

The chain couples TRBV28 to TRBJ2-6; either TRBD1 or TRBD2 may fit D (5 bases each). CDR1 and CDR2 from the germline V gene are MDHEN and SYDVKM. The V and J ends lost 2 bases and 1 base respectively, with 21 bases between them. The CDR3 contains 20 residues. CDR3 nucleotide sequence: TGTGCCAGCAGTTTAGGTTTTTCCAGTGGGACCTTATCTGGGGCCAACGTCCTGACTTTC. The encoded protein is CASSLGFSSGTLSGANVLTF.

J is TRBJ1-5 and V is TRBV28, with 7 bases matching TRBD1. The CDR3 is 14 amino acids. Per germline, CDR1 MDHEN and CDR2 SYDVKM. Trimming took 6 bases from V and 10 from J; bases not matched to a gene: 12. The CDR3 nucleotides are TGTGCCAGCAGCCTTACAGGGGCCACTTTACCCCAGCATTTT. Translation: CASSLTGATLPQHF.

In this sample, this clone turned up once. CDR3 residues: CASSLSTPGTGVGGQYF. The CDR3 bases are TGTGCCAGCAGCCTATCTACCCCCGGGACAGGGGTAGGCGGGCAGTACTTC. The chain employs TRBV5-6 and TRBJ2-7; 10 positions agree with TRBD1. Germline CDR1 reads SGHDT; CDR2 reads YYEEEE. J gave up 9 bases and V 4 bases, and 19 bases lay outside the gene matches. The CDR3 totals 17 residues.

This clone was detected only once. The V gene is TRBV7-3, the J gene TRBJ1-1; 7 bases are a match to TRBD1. This CDR3 contains 14 residues. Germline lookup yields CDR1 SGHTA and CDR2 FQGTGA. V shed 4 bases and J 1 base; nucleotides not matched to a gene: 3. The CDR3 spells CASSWGQRNTEAFF. In nucleotides, the CDR3 is TGTGCCAGCAGCTGGGGACAGAGGAACACTGAAGCTTTCTTT.

This chain joins TRBV5-4 and TRBJ1-6, with D possibly matching TRBD1 (6 bases). V was shortened by 0 bases and J by 5 bases, with 9 bases between the two germline ends. From germline, CDR1 is SGHNT and CDR2 YYREEE (reference sequence). The CDR3 length is 15 residues. CDR3 in amino acids: CASSLAGVNNSPLHF. The CDR3 nucleotides read TGTGCCAGCAGCTTGGCAGGGGTCAATAATTCACCCCTCCACTTT.

The V and J genes are TRBV5-4 and TRBJ2-7; D remains ambiguous. This CDR3 is built from 11 residues. Germline V gene lookup returns CDR1 SGHNT and CDR2 YYREEE (reference sequence). Trimming removed 4 bases from V and 7 bases from J, with 9 bases in between. In DNA form, the CDR3 reads TGTGCCAGCAGCGTGGGAAGGGAGCAGTACTTC. Translation: CASSVGREQYF.

J is TRBJ2-6 and V is TRBV28; D uncertain. Trimming took 5 bases from V and 0 from J, leaving 5 bases between them. This CDR3 is built from 14 residues. CDR1 is MDHEN, CDR2 SYDVKM, per germline. This CDR3 reads CASSTVSGANVLTF. In DNA, the CDR3 is TGTGCCAGCAGTACGGTCTCTGGGGCCAACGTCCTGACTTTC.

This chain uses TRBV19 with TRBJ2-1; 14 nucleotides agree with TRBD2. The CDR3 length is 15 residues. CDR1 LNHDA and CDR2 SQIVND come from the germline V gene (reference sequence). J lost 8 bases, V lost 3 bases, and 3 bases had no gene match. The CDR3, as DNA: TGTGCCAGTAGTATGACTAGCGGGAGGGTCTATGAGCAGTTCTTC. This codes for CASSMTSGRVYEQFF.

Comments on this clone: The identical CDR3 is also encoded by other nucleotide sequences in the sample. The chain carries TRBV6-6 and TRBJ1-1; D is possibly TRBD1 (6 bases). Germline CDR1 is MNHNY and CDR2 is SVGAGI (reference sequence). The CDR3 is 15 amino acids. V lost 3 bases and J 4 bases, leaving 15 bases between the germline ends. The CDR3 here is CASSYRGQGATEAFF. DNA for the CDR3: TGTGCCAGCAGTTATCGGGGGCAGGGAGCCACTGAAGCTTTCTTT.

The rearrangement uses TRBV4-2 and TRBJ2-1, with 7 bases that match TRBD2. Germline V gene data show CDR1 as LGHNA and CDR2 as YNFKEQ. V was pared by 0 bases and J by 5 bases, with 7 bases of the junction left unmatched. The CDR3 spans 16 residues. The CDR3 sequence is CASSQEVAGDNNEQFF. CDR3 DNA sequence: TGTGCCAGCAGCCAAGAAGTGGCGGGAGATAACAATGAGCAGTTCTTC.

The J gene is TRBJ2-2, the V gene TRBV6-5; D is possibly TRBD1 or TRBD2 (5 bases each). The CDR3 spans 16 residues. The germline gives CDR1 MNHEY, CDR2 SVGAGI. The V and J ends lost 0 bases and 6 bases respectively, with 14 bases between them. The chain's CDR3 is CASSYSLFSGPGELFF. CDR3 nucleotides: TGTGCCAGCAGTTACTCGCTTTTTTCGGGGCCCGGGGAGCTGTTTTTT.

The chain recombines TRBV7-9 with TRBJ1-1; 7 bases agree with TRBD1. This CDR3 region has 15 residues. The germline V gene encodes CDR1 SEHNR and CDR2 FQNEAQ (reference sequence). V gave up 5 bases and J gave up 0 bases; unmatched junction bases: 6. The CDR3 is CASSPPGQLNTEAFF. CDR3 nucleotide sequence: TGTGCCAGCAGCCCGCCGGGACAGTTGAACACTGAAGCTTTCTTT.

V usage is TRBV11-2 and J usage is TRBJ2-7; TRBD2 agrees at 8 bases. V gave up 1 base and J gave up 2 bases; unmatched junction bases: 1. The CDR3 length is 14 residues. Germline V gene sequence: CDR1 SGHAT, CDR2 FQNNGV. DNA for the CDR3: TGTGCCAGCAGCTTAGCGGGAGGGCCCTACGAGCAGTACTTC. Its translation: CASSLAGGPYEQYF.

The chain is built from TRBV4-2 and TRBJ2-2; 8 nucleotides match TRBD1. Germline CDR1 LGHNA, CDR2 YNFKEQ. The CDR3 contains 14 residues. Trimming cost V 3 bases and J 7 bases; bases outside gene matches: 4. The CDR3: CASSQGDRNGELFF. In nucleotides, the CDR3 is TGTGCCAGCAGCCAGGGGGACAGGAACGGGGAGCTGTTTTTT.

The chain links TRBV5-1 to TRBJ1-4, with D possibly being TRBD1 (6 bases). With 3 bases removed from V and 0 bases from J, the gap between germline ends came to 9 bases. The germline V gene has CDR1 SGHRS and CDR2 YFSETQ. The CDR3 has 15 residues. The CDR3 spells CASSSTGPTNEKLFF. For the CDR3, the DNA is TGCGCCAGCAGCTCGACAGGTCCAACTAATGAAAAACTGTTTTTT. Based on the CDR3 plus reference TRBV5-1 and TRBJ1-4, the full variable domain is KAGVTQTPRYLIKTRGQQVTLSCSPISGHRSVSWYQQTPGQGLQFLFEYFSETQRNKGNFPGRFSGRQFSNSRSEMNVSTLELGDSALYLCASSSTGPTNEKLFFGSGTQLSVL.

V is TRBV7-2 and J is TRBJ1-1; possibly TRBD1 for D (6 bases). CDR3 size: 15 residues. Germline V gene lookup returns CDR1 SGHTA and CDR2 FQGNSA. The V end lost 5 bases, the J end lost 5 bases, and 18 bases lay between the germline ends. The CDR3 reads CASSIEWTRGTEAFF. The CDR3, as DNA: TGTGCCAGCAGCATTGAGTGGACTAGGGGGACTGAAGCTTTCTTT.

The genes are TRBV28 and TRBJ1-2, with 10 positions matching TRBD1. Unmatched junction bases numbered 6, after V lost 5 bases and J lost 3 bases. The germline V gene has CDR1 MDHEN and CDR2 SYDVKM. The CDR3 is 15 amino acids. CDR3 sequence reads: CASSGRDRGDYGYTF. The CDR3 region has the DNA TGTGCCAGCAGTGGCCGGGACAGGGGAGACTATGGCTACACCTTC.

J is TRBJ2-7 and V is TRBV9; D is undetermined. Trimming shortened V by 0 bases and J by 7 bases, and 14 bases separated the two germline ends. CDR3 size: 14 residues. The germline gives CDR1 SGDLS, CDR2 YYNGEE. The chain's CDR3 is CASSVGPEGREQYF. As DNA, the CDR3 is TGTGCCAGCAGCGTAGGGCCCGAAGGACGTGAGCAGTACTTC.